The entry below gives a single TCR beta chain sequence along with its context. Assay used: immunoSEQ multiplex PCR; TCRdb lists only in-frame clones, some missing. The sample has some 74,000 clones, roughly 92% seen once. The data belong to a study of technical replicates of blood from four donors. The source material was T cells isolated from PBMCs. This clonotype was sampled from a human donor in good health.

The DNA for the CDR3 is TGTGCCAGCAGTTTACCCAAAAGCGGCGGAGAGACCCAGTACTTC. It yields the protein CASSLPKSGGETQYF. The chain joins TRBV28 to TRBJ2-5; D is perhaps TRBD2 (5 bases). The CDR3 covers 15 residues. In germline, CDR1 is MDHEN, CDR2 SYDVKM. Trimming cost V 2 bases and J 4 bases, with 14 bases left between them.